A selection of T cell receptor beta chains follows, all from one sample in a study of human T cells and chemical hapten exposure. MiXCR, run by TCRdb on the RACE reads, gives a single entry per CDR3 protein. The sample has 75,000 to 90,000 distinct CDR3 sequences; 7.5% to 9.5% are singletons. This specimen was whole blood, taken in connection with sensitization to the hapten diphenylcyclopropenone (DPC). The receptors were sampled from a woman aged 25 to 39 with alopecia areata. Some clones in this sample may be carry-over from other donors' samples. CDR3s include the opening cysteine and the closing phenylalanine or tryptophan. Fields, in order: clone size, D gene, V gene, J gene, CDR3 DNA, CDR3 protein. A D gene is named only where the DNA matches it firmly. Expanded clones are given a class, and other clones once, few, many or no size at all.

size: many
D: TRBD2
V: TRBV4-2
J: TRBJ2-3
DNA: TGTGCCAGCAGCCTTAGCGGGGGGGCCACAGATACGCAGTATTTT
CDR3: CASSLSGGATDTQYF

size: many
D: NA
V: TRBV18
J: TRBJ1-2
DNA: TGTGCCAGCTCACCTACGGGGAAGTCTGATGGCTACACCTTC
CDR3: CASSPTGKSDGYTF

size: many
D: NA
V: TRBV2
J: TRBJ2-3
DNA: TGTGCCAGCAGTCAAACTGGGAGGAGGGGAGATACGCAGTATTTT
CDR3: CASSQTGRRGDTQYF

size: few
D: NA
V: TRBV5-1
J: TRBJ1-3
DNA: TGCGCCAGCAGCTTGGTCGGTCAGGGACCTGGAAACACCATATATTTT
CDR3: CASSLVGQGPGNTIYF

size: many
D: NA
V: TRBV12-3/TRBV12-4
J: TRBJ1-6
DNA: TGTGCCAGCAGTTTATTCCGAGATAGGGTCCCCCTCCACTTT
CDR3: CASSLFRDRVPLHF

size: few
D: NA
V: TRBV6-5
J: TRBJ1-1
DNA: TGTGCCAGCAAAGCAGGGATTCAGAACACTGAAGCTTTCTTT
CDR3: CASKAGIQNTEAFF

size: many
D: NA
V: TRBV3-1
J: TRBJ1-3
DNA: TGTGCCAGCAGCCCTTCTACCGGTTCCTCTGGAAACACCATATATTTT
CDR3: CASSPSTGSSGNTIYF

size: many
D: TRBD2
V: TRBV11-2
J: TRBJ2-1
DNA: TGTGCCAGCAGCTTAGCGGGGGGGCTAAATGAGCAGTTCTTC
CDR3: CASSLAGGLNEQFF

size: many
D: NA
V: TRBV12-3/TRBV12-4
J: TRBJ1-2
DNA: TGTGCCAGCAGTTTAGTTCTCCGGACAGCCTATGGCTACACCTTC
CDR3: CASSLVLRTAYGYTF

size: few
D: TRBD1
V: TRBV2
J: TRBJ1-5
DNA: TGTGCCAGCAGACAGGACAGGGACAACAATCAGCCCCAGCATTTT
CDR3: CASRQDRDNNQPQHF

size: many
D: TRBD1
V: TRBV27
J: TRBJ1-5
DNA: TGTGCCAGCACCCACCGGGACAGGGGCAATCAGCCCCAGCATTTT
CDR3: CASTHRDRGNQPQHF

size: many
D: NA
V: TRBV6-5
J: TRBJ1-2
DNA: TGTGCCAGCAGTTACGGGGCAGGGAACTATGGCTACACCTTC
CDR3: CASSYGAGNYGYTF

size: many
D: NA
V: TRBV5-6
J: TRBJ2-3
DNA: TGTGCCAGCAGCTCGTTTGGGGGTCCAGATACGCAGTATTTT
CDR3: CASSSFGGPDTQYF

size: few
D: NA
V: TRBV7-2
J: TRBJ1-2
DNA: TGTGCCAGCAGCCGGTCAGGGGACGATGGCTACACCTTC
CDR3: CASSRSGDDGYTF

size: NA
D: NA
V: TRBV30
J: TRBJ1-2
DNA: TGTGCCTGGAGTCCGACCTGGACAGACTATGGCTACACCTTC
CDR3: CAWSPTWTDYGYTF

size: many
D: NA
V: TRBV3-1
J: TRBJ2-3
DNA: TGTGCCAGCAGCCAAGATGTCGGCACAGATACGCAGTATTTT
CDR3: CASSQDVGTDTQYF

size: many
D: NA
V: TRBV6-6
J: TRBJ2-5
DNA: TGTGCCAGCAGTTACTCGAGTCGGGAAGGTACCCAGTACTTC
CDR3: CASSYSSREGTQYF

size: NA
D: NA
V: TRBV7-2
J: TRBJ2-2
DNA: TGTGCCAGCAGCCCCGTGGGGATGAACACCGGGGAGCTGTTTTTT
CDR3: CASSPVGMNTGELFF

size: many
D: TRBD1
V: TRBV3-1
J: TRBJ2-1
DNA: TGTGCCAGCAGCCAAGAGATGACAGGGGAGACGGATGAGCAGTTCTTC
CDR3: CASSQEMTGETDEQFF

size: many
D: NA
V: TRBV29-1
J: TRBJ2-7
DNA: TGCAGCGTTGGGGATTTTAGCGGCTACGAGCAGTACTTC
CDR3: CSVGDFSGYEQYF

size: few
D: NA
V: TRBV7-2
J: TRBJ2-3
DNA: TGTGCCAGCAGCTTGCGGGGAACCCGGACAGATACGCAGTATTTT
CDR3: CASSLRGTRTDTQYF

size: NA
D: NA
V: TRBV12-3/TRBV12-4
J: TRBJ2-6
DNA: TGTGCCAGCAGCAACTCTGGGGCCAACGTCCTGACTTTC
CDR3: CASSNSGANVLTF

size: NA
D: NA
V: TRBV30
J: TRBJ1-1
DNA: TGTGCCTGGAGTGAAAGAGGGACAGAAGCTTTCTTT
CDR3: CAWSERGTEAFF

size: NA
D: NA
V: TRBV13
J: TRBJ1-3
DNA: TGTGCCAGCAGCTTTCAAAACAGGGTAGGAGGAAACACCATATATTTT
CDR3: CASSFQNRVGGNTIYF

size: NA
D: NA
V: TRBV30
J: TRBJ1-2
DNA: TGTGCCTTAGAGAGACCAGAGACGGAGAGGTGGATCTATGGCTACACCTTC
CDR3: CALERPETERWIYGYTF

size: many
D: TRBD1
V: TRBV20-1
J: TRBJ2-7
DNA: TGCAGTGCCTACGGACAGGGAACCTACGAGCAGTACTTC
CDR3: CSAYGQGTYEQYF

size: many
D: NA
V: TRBV6-6
J: TRBJ1-1
DNA: TGTGCCAGCAGTTCCCCCGGAGGGACGTATGAAGCTTTCTTT
CDR3: CASSSPGGTYEAFF

size: few
D: NA
V: TRBV5-1
J: TRBJ2-7
DNA: TGCGCCAGCAGCCTGCCAGAGAACCACTACGAGCAGTACTTC
CDR3: CASSLPENHYEQYF

size: many
D: NA
V: TRBV18
J: TRBJ1-1
DNA: TGTGCCAGCTCACCACCGGGGTTCAAAGGGAACACTGAAGCTTTCTTT
CDR3: CASSPPGFKGNTEAFF

size: few
D: TRBD1
V: TRBV29-1
J: TRBJ1-1
DNA: TGCAGCGTTGAAGATACAGGGGGCGCGGACACTGAAGCTTTCTTT
CDR3: CSVEDTGGADTEAFF

size: many
D: NA
V: TRBV5-1
J: TRBJ1-1
DNA: TGCGCCAGCAGCTTGGTCGGGCAGATTGAAGCTTTCTTT
CDR3: CASSLVGQIEAFF

size: many
D: TRBD1
V: TRBV20-1
J: TRBJ1-2
DNA: TGCAGTGCTCCACGACCCGAGACAGGGGAGAACTATGGCTACACCTTC
CDR3: CSAPRPETGENYGYTF

size: NA
D: NA
V: TRBV29-1
J: TRBJ1-1
DNA: TGCAGCGTTGTCAGGAACACTGAAGCTTTCTTT
CDR3: CSVVRNTEAFF